This T cell receptor (beta chain) is drawn from a study of early T cells in non-severe SARS-CoV-2 infection. On the study more broadly: Whole-blood bulk RNA, unsorted, was sequenced, and chains were unpaired. Study-level results: VDJdb matching, biased toward anti-spike CD8 responses, missed private and CD4 specificities.

The CDR3 runs to 17 residues. V was clipped by 2 bases and J by 4 bases; unmatched bases: 8. This clonotype was seen ten or more times. Its matching antigen is unknown. Unique molecular identifiers tagged individual cDNA molecules. Using its own MiXCR run on the 5' RACE reads, TCRdb lists one record per CDR3 protein. The sample has about 67,000 distinct CDR3 sequences, around a tenth seen once. The specimen was whole blood. This sequence originates from an adult who was a healthcare worker with PCR-confirmed SARS-CoV-2 infection or an uninfected control (not recorded which). V is TRBV12-3 or TRBV12-4 and J is TRBJ2-1; 10 nucleotides line up with TRBD2. The CDR3 sequence is CASSLRGLATIYNEQFF. The CDR3 nucleotides read TGTGCCAGCAGTTTAAGGGGACTAGCGACCATATACAATGAGCAGTTCTTC.